The rows below give T cell receptor beta chains drawn from one sample of a study of memory CD4+ T cells and cytomegalovirus serostatus. The table came from immunoSEQ multiplex PCR; TCRdb's copy has only in-frame clones and leaves some out. The top ten hold approximately 0.54% of the sample, which has approximately 40,000 clones, over 70% seen once. Sequencing was performed on memory CD4+ T cells from blood. These receptors came from an adult in good health and CMV-seronegative. The CDR3 runs from the conserved cysteine through the conserved F or W. Each record gives: V gene, J gene, D gene, clone size, CDR3 DNA, CDR3 protein. D genes are given only for firm matches. The size field is filled for only some rows; it gives once, few, many or a size class.

TRBV5-5	TRBJ2-6	TRBD1	-	TGTGCCAGCAGCCCCGGGACAGCAGCCCCTGGGGCCAACGTCCTGACTTTC	CASSPGTAAPGANVLTF
TRBV28	TRBJ1-2	-	-	TGTGCCAGCAGTTTATCGGACTATGGCTACACCTTC	CASSLSDYGYTF
TRBV11-1	TRBJ1-2	TRBD1	-	TGTGCCAGCAGCTCCAGGGGGACAGGGAGCGAACGCGGCTACACCTTC	CASSSRGTGSERGYTF
TRBV2	TRBJ1-1	-	-	TGTGCCAGCAGGCTTATGAACACTGAAGCTTTCTTT	CASRLMNTEAFF
TRBV2	TRBJ1-1	TRBD1	-	TGTGCCAGCATACAGGGGTTTTATATGAACACTGAAGCTTTCTTT	CASIQGFYMNTEAFF
TRBV5-1	TRBJ2-7	TRBD1	-	TGCGCCAGCAGCCGGACAGGGGACTACGAGCAGTACTTC	CASSRTGDYEQYF
TRBV7-9	TRBJ2-7	-	few	TGTGCCAGCAGCTTAGAGGGCAGCTCCTACGAGCAGTACTTC	CASSLEGSSYEQYF
TRBV2	TRBJ2-2	TRBD1	-	TGTGCCAGCCGGGCAGGGGGGAACACCGGGGAGCTGTTTTTT	CASRAGGNTGELFF
TRBV19	TRBJ2-5	-	once	TGTGCCAGTAGTACATGGTTTGGGGCCGGCACGGGAGAGACCCAGTACTTC	CASSTWFGAGTGETQYF
TRBV2	TRBJ2-2	-	-	TGTGCCAGCAGACCCCAGACGAGCACCGGGGAGCTGTTTTTT	CASRPQTSTGELFF
TRBV5-1	TRBJ1-3	-	-	TGCGCCAGCAGCTTGGGTAGTGGGTCGGACACCATATATTTT	CASSLGSGSDTIYF
TRBV28	TRBJ2-7	-	-	TGTGCCAGCAGCCGGGGGCGGACCTACGAGCAGTACTTC	CASSRGRTYEQYF
TRBV14	TRBJ1-3	-	-	TGTGCCAGCAGCCAAGGATTGGGAGGGTGGAGAAACACCATATATTTT	CASSQGLGGWRNTIYF
TRBV5-6	TRBJ2-5	TRBD1	-	TGTGCCAGCAGCCGCCGACAGGGGTTACAGACCCAGTACTTC	CASSRRQGLQTQYF
TRBV7-9	TRBJ2-7	-	-	TGTGCCAGCAGCGAGTACCGGACAGAGACCTACGAGCAGTACTTC	CASSEYRTETYEQYF
TRBV4-2	TRBJ2-3	-	-	TGTGCCAGCAGCCAAGATTGGGGGGGGCAGGGCACAGATACGCAGTATTTT	CASSQDWGGQGTDTQYF
TRBV5-8	TRBJ1-5	TRBD1	few	TGTGCCAGCAGCCAGGGACAGGGATCTACTCAGCCCCAGCATTTT	CASSQGQGSTQPQHF
TRBV29-1	TRBJ2-2	TRBD1	-	TGCAGCGCCGGACAGGCCGGCGGGGAGCTGTTTTTT	CSAGQAGGELFF
TRBV5-1	TRBJ1-1	TRBD1	-	TGCGCCAGCAGCCAAACAGGGGGCGCGCGGGGAACTGAAGCTTTCTTT	CASSQTGGARGTEAFF
TRBV15	TRBJ2-5	-	-	TGTGCCACCAGCCCCGGGGTGGCGGGCCTCCAAGAGACCCAGTACTTC	CATSPGVAGLQETQYF
TRBV7-8	TRBJ1-6	-	few	TGTGCCAGCAGCCAAAACTGGGGGGATTCACCCCTCCACTTT	CASSQNWGDSPLHF
TRBV2	TRBJ1-1	-	few	TGTGCCAGCCAGTTTTTGGGAGAGACTGAAGCTTTCTTT	CASQFLGETEAFF
TRBV11-2	TRBJ1-1	TRBD1	-	TGTGCCAGCAGCGTCCGGGACAGGGGTCACACTGAAGCTTTCTTT	CASSVRDRGHTEAFF
TRBV29-1	TRBJ2-6	-	-	TGCAGCGTGGAGGGTCGGGGCCCTGGGGCCAACGTCCTGACTTTC	CSVEGRGPGANVLTF
TRBV19	TRBJ2-2	TRBD1	-	TGTGCCAGTAGAAGGACAGGAGACACCGGGGAGCTGTTTTTT	CASRRTGDTGELFF
TRBV19	TRBJ1-2	-	-	TGTGCCAGTAGTGACGGACTGCTATTACAAGGCTACACCTTC	CASSDGLLLQGYTF
TRBV2	TRBJ2-7	-	-	TGTGCCAGCAAGCAAAACCCCACAGACGAGCAGTACTTC	CASKQNPTDEQYF
TRBV6-5	TRBJ1-1	-	few	TGTGCCAGCATCTCGTACACTGAAGCTTTCTTT	CASISYTEAFF
TRBV2	TRBJ1-5	TRBD1	-	TGTGCCAGCAGGGAACAGGGGTATAGCAATCAGCCCCAGCATTTT	CASREQGYSNQPQHF
TRBV6-5	TRBJ1-2	-	-	TGTGCCAGCAGTTCCGTCTATGGCTACACCTTC	CASSSVYGYTF
TRBV19	TRBJ2-2	TRBD1	-	TGTGCCAGTAGTATCCGAGCCGGGACAGGGATGACCGGGGAGCTGTTTTTT	CASSIRAGTGMTGELFF
TRBV2	TRBJ2-7	-	-	TGTGCCAGCGGTCTTACCTACGAGCAGTACTTC	CASGLTYEQYF
TRBV5-4	TRBJ1-2	-	-	TGTGCCAGCAGCCCCCGGGGGGCGGCGGGCTACACCTTC	CASSPRGAAGYTF
TRBV19	TRBJ1-1	-	-	TGTGCCAGTAGTACCCACAGGGTGAGAGACGCTGAAGCTTTCTTT	CASSTHRVRDAEAFF
TRBV19	TRBJ1-1	TRBD1	-	TGTGCCAGTAGGATTGACAGGGCGGTGAACACTGAAGCTTTCTTT	CASRIDRAVNTEAFF
TRBV7-6	TRBJ1-4	TRBD1	once	TGTGCCAGCAGTTCCGGGACAGGGGAAGAAAAACTGTTTTTT	CASSSGTGEEKLFF
TRBV7-6	TRBJ1-4	TRBD1	-	TGTGCCAGCAGCCAGAAGTACAGGGGAACTAATGAAAAACTGTTTTTT	CASSQKYRGTNEKLFF
TRBV7-9	TRBJ2-1	TRBD1	few	TGTGCCAGCAGGGAGACAGGGGCGCTAAGAAATGAGCAGTTCTTC	CASRETGALRNEQFF
TRBV19	TRBJ2-2	-	-	TGTGCCAGTAGGCGGCAGGGGGGTAATTCTGGGACCGGGGAGCTGTTTTTT	CASRRQGGNSGTGELFF
TRBV9	TRBJ1-2	-	-	TGTGCCAGCAGCGTAGATGGTCTCAGCTATGGCTACACCTTC	CASSVDGLSYGYTF
TRBV19	TRBJ2-2	TRBD1	-	TGTGCCAGTATCGGACAGGTGGCCCATCGGAACACCGGGGAGCTGTTTTTT	CASIGQVAHRNTGELFF
TRBV18	TRBJ1-2	-	-	TGTGCCAGCTCACCAAGCGAGATGAATGGCTACACCTTC	CASSPSEMNGYTF
TRBV7-9	TRBJ2-5	-	-	TGTGCCAGCAGCGCCTACCCACAGGGTTACCAAGAGACCCAGTACTTC	CASSAYPQGYQETQYF
TRBV29-1	TRBJ2-7	-	-	TGCAGCGTCCAAGACGGGGTCTACGAGCAGTACTTC	CSVQDGVYEQYF
TRBV9	TRBJ2-6	-	-	TGTGCCAGCAGCGTAGCCCCTGTTTCTGGGGCCAACGTCCTGACTTTC	CASSVAPVSGANVLTF
TRBV2	TRBJ2-3	-	-	TGTGCCAGCAGAGAGAGGGTGATCGGGGATACGCAGTATTTT	CASRERVIGDTQYF
TRBV7-6	TRBJ2-1	-	-	TGTGCCAGCAGCTTATCACAGTTAAATGAGCAGTTCTTC	CASSLSQLNEQFF
TRBV28	TRBJ2-5	-	-	TGTGCCAGTACCCTCGGGGCCCGACAGAAAGAGACCCAGTACTTC	CASTLGARQKETQYF
TRBV5-1	TRBJ2-3	-	-	TGCGCCAGCAGCTTGGTTAACAGGGGAGGACCCACAGATACGCAGTATTTT	CASSLVNRGGPTDTQYF
TRBV27	TRBJ1-6	TRBD1	-	TGTGCCAGCCGGACAGGGAACGCCTATAATTCACCCCTCCACTTT	CASRTGNAYNSPLHF
TRBV15	TRBJ1-1	-	-	TGTGCCACCAGCAGAGATTTTACCACTGAAGCTTTCTTT	CATSRDFTTEAFF
TRBV30	TRBJ2-7	-	-	TGTGCCTGGAGTGATGCAGGGTCTTACGAGCAGTACTTC	CAWSDAGSYEQYF
TRBV11-2	TRBJ2-3	TRBD1	-	TGTGCCAGCAGCCGGCAGCAGACAGGGGGATCGGATACGCAGTATTTT	CASSRQQTGGSDTQYF
TRBV2	TRBJ2-3	-	few	TGTGCCAGCAGTCCTCAGGGGACGGGTACGCAGTATTTT	CASSPQGTGTQYF